This T cell receptor (beta chain) was sequenced in a study of CD8 T cells in Susac syndrome. Study-wide results and limits: The total CD8+ repertoires contained approximately 15 Susac-specific public clones, and the CD8+ TEMRA repertoires contained roughly 5.

In the case of this clonotype: The antigen remains undetermined.

Random hexamers were used to reverse transcribe an amount of 0.5 to 1 ug RNA. Amplification of TCR beta CDR3 spanned 54 Vbeta and 13 Jbeta via immunoSEQ multiplex PCR. One entry per CDR3 protein results from TCRdb running MiXCR on the immunoSEQ multiplex PCR reads. The table records under 95,000 distinct CDR3 sequences, roughly 94% of them present only once. The sample was CD8+ T cells from PBMCs. This clonotype was sampled from a human donor with Susac syndrome.

This CDR3 is CASSTPTDAEQYF. The CDR3 coding sequence is TGTGCCAGCAGCACGCCGACGGACGCCGAGCAGTACTTC. The V call is TRBV3-1, the J call TRBJ2-7; D not resolved. This CDR3 spans 13 amino acids. V was shortened by 5 bases and J by 6 bases, with 14 bases between the two germline ends. Germline V CDR1 and CDR2: LGHDT, YNNKEL (reference sequence).